This record concerns one T cell receptor beta chain sequence. Its antigen is as yet unknown. The V and J ends lost 0 bases and 3 bases respectively, with 15 bases between them. This CDR3 is built from 17 residues. Germline assignment: CDR1 SGHTA and CDR2 FQGTGA. Incorporated into the TCR beta cDNA libraries were unique molecular identifiers, which served to reduce PCR and sequencing biases. cDNA molecules numbering roughly 0.5 million came from roughly 0.93 to 9.6 million T cells. Via MiXCR, TCRdb re-called the PCR reads, giving one row per CDR3 protein. This sample yields 650,000 to 900,000 distinct CDR3 sequences, of which 46% are seen a single time; roughly 4.9% belongs to the top ten. The sample is drawn from a study of post-analysis software for immune sequencing data. Across the study: Relapsing-remitting, secondary progressive and progressive-relapsing forms of multiple sclerosis all featured among disease courses.

Study conclusions and caveats: TRBV5-6, TRBV5-1 and TRBV20-1 belonged to a set of about five TRBV segments that were more frequent in patients than controls. Strong co-clustering by F measure was seen for same-batch samples. Multiple sclerosis was associated with a significant reduction in normalized Chao1 diversity relative to controls.

The origin of this receptor is a girl between 5 and 17 years old with multiple sclerosis. This chain uses TRBV7-3 with TRBJ2-1; D unclear. Sequences were obtained from blood. The CDR3 DNA reads as TGTGCCAGCAGCTTAACCCCTCCACAGAAGAACTACAATGAGCAGTTCTTC. It codes for CASSLTPPQKNYNEQFF.